The 4 T cell receptor beta chains below were found in one sample sequenced in a study of T cell responses to AZD1222 COVID-19 vaccine. Sequencing was performed with immunoSEQ multiplex PCR; in TCRdb, only in-frame clones are kept and a portion is missing. The sample contains over 120,000 clones, 92% of which appear only once. Specimen: peripheral blood, collected 28 days after the second AZD1222 dose. All receptors derive from an adult who received the AZD1222 COVID-19 vaccine.

The gene calls are TRBV19 and TRBJ1-1; 9 nucleotides match TRBD1. This CDR3 is built from 15 residues. After removal of 5 bases from V and 5 bases from J, the junction contained 9 bases not matched to a gene. Germline values: CDR1 LNHDA, CDR2 SQIVND (reference sequence). CDR3: CASSATQGAETEAFF. The CDR3 DNA reads as TGTGCCAGTAGTGCCACACAGGGGGCGGAAACTGAAGCTTTCTTT.

Only a few counts were recorded for this clone. The rearrangement links TRBV18 to TRBJ1-1, with D unclear. Germline V gene data show CDR1 as KGHSH and CDR2 as LQKENI. V was trimmed by 0 bases and J by 3 bases, leaving 11 bases between them. The CDR3 has 15 amino acids. Here the CDR3 DNA reads TGTGCCAGCTCACCACCGGGTGGGATCGACACTGAAGCTTTCTTT. As protein: CASSPPGGIDTEAFF.

The chain uses TRBV27 and TRBJ2-7; D unresolved. The CDR3 sequence is 11 residues long. Germline loops: CDR1 MNHEY, CDR2 SMNVEV (reference sequence). V shed 6 bases and J shed 4 bases, with 7 bases lying between them. CDR3 amino acids: CASSSLYEQYF. DNA for the CDR3: TGTGCCAGCAGCTCATTATACGAGCAGTACTTC.

This sequence joins TRBV11-2 and TRBJ1-5, with D uncertain. The CDR3 has 12 residues. V lost 6 bases and J 3 bases, leaving 6 bases between the germline ends. Germline V CDR1 and CDR2: SGHAT, FQNNGV. The CDR3 bases are TGTGCCAGCAGTCAGGACAATCAGCCCCAGCATTTT. This translates into CASSQDNQPQHF.